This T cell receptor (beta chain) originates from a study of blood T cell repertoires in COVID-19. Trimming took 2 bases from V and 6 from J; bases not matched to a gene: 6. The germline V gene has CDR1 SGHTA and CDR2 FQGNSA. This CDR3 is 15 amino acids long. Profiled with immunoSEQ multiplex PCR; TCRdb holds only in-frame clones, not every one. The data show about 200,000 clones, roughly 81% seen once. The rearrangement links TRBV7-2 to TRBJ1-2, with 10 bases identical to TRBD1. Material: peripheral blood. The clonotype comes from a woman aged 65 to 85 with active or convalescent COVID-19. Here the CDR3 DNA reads TGTGCCAGCAGCTTATCAGGACAGGGGGACCATGGCTACACCTTC. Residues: CASSLSGQGDHGYTF. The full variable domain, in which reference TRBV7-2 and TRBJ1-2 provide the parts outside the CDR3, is GAGVSQSPSNKVTEKGKDVELRCDPISGHTALYWYRQSLGQGLEFLIYFQGNSAPDKSGLPSDRFSAERTGGSVSTLTIQRTQQEDSAVYLCASSLSGQGDHGYTFGSGTRLTVV.